This T cell receptor (beta chain) was captured by sequencing in a study of beta chain features in type 1 diabetes. Study as a whole: Examination covered roughly 100,000,000 sorted cells spanning all samples. General study results and limits: Naive, central memory and Treg TCRB repertoires seemed to resemble each other more closely in patients than they did in healthy donors. Shorter templates might be favored by PCR, and equally so in patients and in controls.

This clone was picked up a small number of times. No antigen is known for it. This likely stems from a read error, as it lies one base from a far larger clone. Germline V CDR1 and CDR2: GTSNPN, SVGIG (reference sequence). The CDR3 loop spans 17 amino acids. V was clipped by 4 bases and J by 9 bases; unmatched bases: 13. Expressed TCRB transcripts got sequenced, as all isolated RNA was reverse transcribed. The assay was immunoSEQ multiplex PCR, and TCRdb's table has in-frame clones only and misses some. The data contain some 200,000 clones, roughly a tenth of them seen just once; the ten biggest clones take up 1% to 1.5%. Purity exceeding 95% was reached by all sorted populations.

The rearrangement joins TRBV30 to TRBJ2-1; 15 positions agree with TRBD2. The sequence was collected from a man in his late teens or twenties in good health. Source material: central memory CD4+ T cells from blood. CDR3 DNA sequence: TGTGCCTGGATCACCAGGACTAGCGGGAGGGCCAGGGCTGAGCAGTTCTTC. Translated, it gives CAWITRTSGRARAEQFF.